Listed below are T cell receptor beta chains from one sample, sequenced in a study of CD8 T cells in Susac syndrome. TCRdb recomputed calls from the immunoSEQ multiplex PCR reads with MiXCR, one row per CDR3 protein. The sample records about 200,000 distinct CDR3 sequences, 85% to 95% being singletons. The sequencing sample was made of CD4+ T cells from PBMCs. These TCRs come from a human donor in good health. The conserved cysteine and the conserved F or W are not part of the CDR3 here. D genes are given only for firm matches. Clone size is given for some rows only: seen once, a few or many times, or a class if the clone is expanded.

D gene | J gene | V gene | clone size | CDR3 protein
TRBD1 | TRBJ1-1 | TRBV29-1 | . | SVGDRVMNTEAF
. | TRBJ2-7 | TRBV25-1 | . | ASSLGTFAYEQY
. | TRBJ1-2 | TRBV24-1 | . | ATRSRAGGGYT
. | TRBJ1-1 | TRBV18 | . | ASSPRTAPSNTEAF
TRBD1 | TRBJ2-7 | TRBV4-1 | . | ASRGGVQVNEQY
. | TRBJ1-2 | TRBV30 | . | AWSPGTRYGYT
. | TRBJ2-3 | TRBV7-9 | . | ASSSRLEGADTQY
. | TRBJ1-1 | TRBV6-5 | . | ASSYSPAENTEAF
. | TRBJ1-3 | TRBV3-1 | . | ASSPLIEEYSGNTIY
. | TRBJ2-1 | TRBV3-1 | . | ASSQAASENEQF
. | TRBJ1-4 | TRBV19 | . | ARAVGPRRKLF
. | TRBJ1-2 | TRBV20-1 | . | SAREAGRYYGYT
. | TRBJ1-6 | TRBV6-5 | . | ASSSLIRRTGNSPLH
. | TRBJ2-3 | TRBV28 | . | ASFPGSGLWGTDTQY
. | TRBJ1-1 | TRBV20-1 | . | SAKTPGMNTEAF
TRBD1 | TRBJ2-2 | TRBV3-1 | once | ASSQMGQDTGELF
. | TRBJ2-1 | TRBV3-1 | . | ASSQDLAGYRMGSYNEQF
TRBD2 | TRBJ2-3 | TRBV29-1 | once | SVRTSGQSTDTQY
. | TRBJ2-6 | TRBV20-1 | . | SATTDRPGANVLT
TRBD1 | TRBJ1-1 | TRBV29-1 | once | SATIRQGGMNTEAF
TRBD1 | TRBJ2-5 | TRBV7-8 | . | ASSPGQGARETQY
TRBD1 | TRBJ1-5 | TRBV19 | . | ASGDRADQPQH
. | TRBJ2-2 | TRBV20-1 | . | SANPPQGSGELF
TRBD2 | TRBJ2-1 | TRBV20-1 | . | SARGGLAGLSYNEQF
. | TRBJ1-5 | TRBV24-1 | . | ATSGVNQPQH
TRBD1 | TRBJ1-2 | TRBV20-1 | . | SAPTGTGGLWGYT
. | TRBJ2-4 | TRBV25-1 | . | ASSLSGVDIQY
. | TRBJ1-2 | TRBV4-3 | . | ASSQDRLNYGYT
. | TRBJ1-2 | TRBV11-2 | . | ASSLDLWTGGYT
. | TRBJ2-7 | TRBV20-1 | . | SALAPQGYEQY
. | TRBJ1-5 | TRBV5-4 | . | ASSLTPGGGQPQH
. | TRBJ2-7 | TRBV3-1 | . | ASSQGRLRNYEQY
. | TRBJ2-7 | TRBV11-2 | few | ASSPGRVSYEQY
. | TRBJ1-1 | TRBV20-1 | once | SARVGGRVNTEAF
. | TRBJ1-6 | TRBV20-1 | . | SAREGDPNSPLH
TRBD2 | TRBJ2-1 | TRBV6-2/TRBV6-3 | once | ASTLAGGFYNEQF
. | TRBJ1-6 | TRBV2 | once | ASRGGATPLH